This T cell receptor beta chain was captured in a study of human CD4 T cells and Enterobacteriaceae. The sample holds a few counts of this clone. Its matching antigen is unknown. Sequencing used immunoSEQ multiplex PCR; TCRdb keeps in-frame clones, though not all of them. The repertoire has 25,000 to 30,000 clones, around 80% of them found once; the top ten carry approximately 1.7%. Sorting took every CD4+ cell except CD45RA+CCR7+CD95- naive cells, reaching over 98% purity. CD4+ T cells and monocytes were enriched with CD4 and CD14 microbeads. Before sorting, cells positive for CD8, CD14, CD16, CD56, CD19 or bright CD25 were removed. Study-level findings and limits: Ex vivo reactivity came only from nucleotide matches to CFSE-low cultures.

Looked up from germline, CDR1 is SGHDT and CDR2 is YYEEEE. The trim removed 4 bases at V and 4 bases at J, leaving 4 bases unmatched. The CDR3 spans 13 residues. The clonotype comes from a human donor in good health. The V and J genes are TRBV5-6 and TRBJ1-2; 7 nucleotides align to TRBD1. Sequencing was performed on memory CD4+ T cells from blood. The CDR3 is CASSPGQTYGYTF. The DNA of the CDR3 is TGTGCCAGCAGCCCGGGACAGACCTATGGCTACACCTTC.